The rows below give T cell receptor beta chains drawn from one sample of a study of T cell responses to AZD1222 COVID-19 vaccine. Sequenced by immunoSEQ multiplex PCR; TCRdb stores in-frame clones only, minus some. Among roughly 100,000 clones listed, approximately 89% were seen once. The sample consisted of peripheral blood, taken on day 0 of AZD1222 vaccination. The receptors derive from an adult in good health. Both conserved end residues are part of each CDR3. D genes are given only for firm matches. Size values are once, few and many counts, or a class for expanded clones, and some rows have none.

D,J,V,size,CDR3,DNA
.,TRBJ1-2,TRBV6-1,.,CASSEVSHFYGYTF,TGTGCCAGCAGTGAAGTGAGTCATTTCTATGGCTACACCTTC
TRBD1,TRBJ2-7,TRBV6-5,.,CASSTPKGQIYEQYF,TGTGCCAGCAGTACCCCAAAGGGACAGATCTACGAGCAGTACTTC
TRBD1,TRBJ1-6,TRBV28,few,CASSSIGQGANSPLHF,TGTGCCAGCAGCTCGATCGGACAGGGGGCTAATTCACCCCTCCACTTT
.,TRBJ1-1,TRBV4-3,.,CASSPLVGSDTEAFF,TGCGCCAGCAGCCCTCTAGTGGGCTCCGACACTGAAGCTTTCTTT
.,TRBJ2-7,TRBV9,.,CASSLGQGGFYEQYF,TGTGCCAGCAGCCTGGGGCAGGGGGGCTTCTACGAGCAGTACTTC
TRBD2,TRBJ2-1,TRBV6-5,.,CASRDLAGAYNEQFF,TGTGCCAGCAGGGACCTAGCGGGAGCCTACAATGAGCAGTTCTTC
.,TRBJ2-7,TRBV9,.,CASSPADLGGEQYF,TGTGCCAGCAGCCCCGCAGACCTGGGGGGCGAGCAGTACTTC
.,TRBJ2-2,TRBV7-2,.,CASSFRQGGGELFF,TGTGCCAGCAGCTTTCGGCAGGGTGGCGGGGAGCTGTTTTTT
TRBD1,TRBJ1-5,TRBV7-8,.,CASSPRVAGGQPQHF,TGTGCCAGCAGCCCCCGGGTGGCAGGGGGTCAGCCCCAGCATTTT
TRBD1,TRBJ2-7,TRBV30,.,CAWNRGSIYEQYF,TGTGCCTGGAACAGGGGTTCCATCTACGAGCAGTACTTC
.,TRBJ2-3,TRBV9,.,CASSVPSGGDTQYF,TGTGCCAGCAGCGTACCCTCAGGAGGAGATACGCAGTATTTT
.,TRBJ2-3,TRBV10-1,.,CASSDSFVHTQYF,TGCGCCAGCAGTGACTCCTTCGTGCATACGCAGTATTTT
TRBD2,TRBJ2-3,TRBV7-2,.,CASRLTSGATDTQYF,TGTGCCAGCAGACTAACTAGCGGGGCCACAGATACGCAGTATTTT
.,TRBJ1-6,TRBV27,.,CASSSGGSPLHF,TGTGCCAGCAGTTCCGGGGGCTCACCCCTCCACTTT
TRBD2,TRBJ2-1,TRBV30,.,CAWALADNEQFF,TGTGCCTGGGCACTAGCGGACAATGAGCAGTTCTTC
.,TRBJ2-5,TRBV5-1,.,CASSSRPLQETQYF,TGCGCCAGCAGCTCCCGCCCCCTCCAAGAGACCCAGTACTTC
TRBD2,TRBJ2-1,TRBV7-2,.,CASSSLAGGSNEQFF,TGTGCCAGCAGCTCCCTAGCGGGGGGAAGCAATGAGCAGTTCTTC
TRBD2,TRBJ2-1,TRBV7-2,.,CASSRTSGGYNEQFF,TGTGCCAGCAGTCGGACTAGCGGGGGATACAATGAGCAGTTCTTC
TRBD1,TRBJ2-2,TRBV5-1,.,CASSPGTGGRELFF,TGCGCCAGCAGCCCCGGGACAGGGGGGCGGGAGCTGTTTTTT
.,TRBJ1-1,TRBV4-1,.,CASSQDYRGGNTEAFF,TGCGCCAGCAGCCAAGATTATCGAGGGGGGAACACTGAAGCTTTCTTT
TRBD1,TRBJ1-1,TRBV5-1,.,CASSRGQGNTEAFF,TGCGCCAGCAGCCGCGGACAGGGGAACACTGAAGCTTTCTTT
.,TRBJ1-2,TRBV12-3/TRBV12-4,.,CASKGTGNYGYTF,TGTGCCAGCAAAGGGACGGGGAACTATGGCTACACCTTC
TRBD1,TRBJ1-5,TRBV6-5,few,CASSPGGQPQHF,TGTGCCAGCAGTCCAGGGGGGCAGCCCCAGCATTTT
TRBD1,TRBJ1-1,TRBV7-6,.,CASSHRTGTNTEAFF,TGTGCCAGCAGCCATCGGACAGGGACAAACACTGAAGCTTTCTTT
TRBD1,TRBJ2-1,TRBV19,.,CASSRGQGWDEQFF,TGTGCCAGTAGTCGGGGACAGGGTTGGGATGAGCAGTTCTTC
TRBD1,TRBJ2-7,TRBV10-1,.,CASSGQGVDEQYF,TGCGCCAGCAGTGGACAGGGAGTAGACGAGCAGTACTTC
.,TRBJ1-3,TRBV11-2,.,CASSLDRGRSAGNTIYF,TGTGCCAGCAGCTTAGACAGGGGTCGGTCAGCTGGAAACACCATATATTTT